The clone carrying this TCR beta chain has just a few counts. Trimming removed 9 bases from V and 6 bases from J, with 20 bases in between. The length of the CDR3 is 14 residues. Germline V gene data show CDR1 as SNHLY and CDR2 as FYNNEI. TCRdb called the RT-PCR reads again in MiXCR, with one record for every CDR3 protein. The sample records hundreds of thousands of distinct CDR3 sequences, 16% being singletons. These data belong to a study of patients and donors after allogeneic stem cell transplantation. The specimen was blood, either unsorted or a sorted T cell fraction (not recorded which). This rearrangement joins TRBV2 to TRBJ1-1, with D perhaps matching TRBD1 (5 bases). This TCR was sampled from a human donor who was either an allogeneic HSCT recipient or a stem cell or donor lymphocyte infusion donor (not recorded which). It is not recorded whose cells these are; they may come from a transplant donor. CDR3 DNA sequence: TGTGCCAGTAATACCCAGGGTAACAAACCTGAAGCTTTCTTT. This sequence encodes CASNTQGNKPEAFF.